The following is a T cell receptor beta chain sequence with its context. Antigen unknown. The V and J ends lost 8 bases and 0 bases, in that order; junction bases with no gene match: 7. The CDR3 has 14 amino acids. The germline V gene has CDR1 SNHLY and CDR2 FYNNEI. RNA transcripts yielded amplified TCR beta CDR3 regions. TCR CDR3 regions were first amplified by RT-PCR with HTBI primers. TCRdb itself ran the multiplex PCR reads through MiXCR, one entry per CDR3 protein. The profile shows more than 550,000 distinct CDR3 sequences, just under 45% of them singletons. The data are from a study of T cells in Graves' hyperthyroidism and ophthalmopathy. Whole-study results and caveats: A model using 13 V-J features told ophthalmopathy apart from stable hyperthyroidism.

What was sequenced was peripheral blood or thyroid tissue (not recorded which). This rearrangement joins TRBV2 to TRBJ2-7, with TRBD1 matching 7 bases. The clonotype was recovered from an adult man with Graves' disease, either hyperthyroidism or ophthalmopathy (not recorded which). CDR3 residues: CASAYRGPSYEQYF. CDR3 bases: TGTGCCAGCGCCTACAGGGGACCCTCCTACGAGCAGTACTTC.